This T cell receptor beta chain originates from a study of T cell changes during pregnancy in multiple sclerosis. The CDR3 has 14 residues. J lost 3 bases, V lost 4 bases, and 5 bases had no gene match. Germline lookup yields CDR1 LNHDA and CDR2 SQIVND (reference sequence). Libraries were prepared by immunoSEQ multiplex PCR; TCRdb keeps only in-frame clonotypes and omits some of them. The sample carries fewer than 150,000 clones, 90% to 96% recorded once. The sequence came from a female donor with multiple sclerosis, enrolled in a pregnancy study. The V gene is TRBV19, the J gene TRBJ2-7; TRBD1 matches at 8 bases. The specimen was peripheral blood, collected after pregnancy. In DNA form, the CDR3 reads TGTGCCAGTAGTACCGGACAGGGCAACTACGAGCAGTACTTC. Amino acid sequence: CASSTGQGNYEQYF.